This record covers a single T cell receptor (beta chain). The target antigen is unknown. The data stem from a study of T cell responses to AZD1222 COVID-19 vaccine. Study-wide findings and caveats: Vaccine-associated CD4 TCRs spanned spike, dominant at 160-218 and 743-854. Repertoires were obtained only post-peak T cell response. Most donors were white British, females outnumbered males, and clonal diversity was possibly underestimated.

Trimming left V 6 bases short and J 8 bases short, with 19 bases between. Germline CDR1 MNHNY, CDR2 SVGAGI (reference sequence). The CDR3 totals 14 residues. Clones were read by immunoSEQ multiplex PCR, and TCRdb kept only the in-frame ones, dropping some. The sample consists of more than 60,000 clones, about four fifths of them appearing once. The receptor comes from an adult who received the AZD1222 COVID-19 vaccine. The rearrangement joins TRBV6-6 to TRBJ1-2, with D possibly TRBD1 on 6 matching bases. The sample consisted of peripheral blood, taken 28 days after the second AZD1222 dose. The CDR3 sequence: CASSPDRLDSGYTF. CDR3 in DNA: TGTGCCAGCAGCCCCGACAGGCTAGATAGCGGCTACACCTTC.